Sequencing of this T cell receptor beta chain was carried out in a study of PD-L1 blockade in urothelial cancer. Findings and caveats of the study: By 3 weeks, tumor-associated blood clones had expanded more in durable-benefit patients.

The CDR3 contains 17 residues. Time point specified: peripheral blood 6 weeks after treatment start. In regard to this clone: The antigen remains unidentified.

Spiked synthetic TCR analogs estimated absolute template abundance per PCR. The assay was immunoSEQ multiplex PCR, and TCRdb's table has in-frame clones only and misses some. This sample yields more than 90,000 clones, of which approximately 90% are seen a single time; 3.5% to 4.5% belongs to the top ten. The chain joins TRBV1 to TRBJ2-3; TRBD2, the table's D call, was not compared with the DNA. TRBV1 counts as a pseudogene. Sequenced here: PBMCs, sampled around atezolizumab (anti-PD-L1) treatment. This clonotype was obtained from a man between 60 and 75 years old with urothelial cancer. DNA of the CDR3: TGCACCAGCAGCCAAGATCCCGGGACTAGGGGCACAGATACGCAGTATTTT. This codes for CTSSQDPGTRGTDTQYF.